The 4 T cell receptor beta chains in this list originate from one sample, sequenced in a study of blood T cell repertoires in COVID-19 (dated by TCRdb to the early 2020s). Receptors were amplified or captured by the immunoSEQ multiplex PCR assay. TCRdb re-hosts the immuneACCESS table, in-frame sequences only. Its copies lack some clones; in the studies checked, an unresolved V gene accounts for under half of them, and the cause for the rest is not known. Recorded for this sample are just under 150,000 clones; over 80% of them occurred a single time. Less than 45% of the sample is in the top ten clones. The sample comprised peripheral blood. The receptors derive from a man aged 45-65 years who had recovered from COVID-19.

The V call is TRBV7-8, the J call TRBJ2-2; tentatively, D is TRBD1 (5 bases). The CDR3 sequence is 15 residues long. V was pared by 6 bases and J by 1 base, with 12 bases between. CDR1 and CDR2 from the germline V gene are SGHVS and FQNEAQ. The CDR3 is CASRTTEMNTGELFF. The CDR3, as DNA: TGTGCCAGCAGAACGACAGAGATGAACACCGGGGAGCTGTTTTTT.

The CDR3 sequence is CATKPPSGDGSPLHF. CDR3 nucleotide sequence: TGTGCCACCAAGCCCCCCTCAGGGGATGGTTCACCCCTCCACTTT. V usage is TRBV6-6 and J usage is TRBJ1-6; possibly TRBD1 for D (6 bases). The V gene lost 10 bases and the J gene lost 9 bases, with 22 bases spanning the gap. The CDR3 has 15 residues. In germline, CDR1 is MNHNY, CDR2 SVGAGI (reference sequence).

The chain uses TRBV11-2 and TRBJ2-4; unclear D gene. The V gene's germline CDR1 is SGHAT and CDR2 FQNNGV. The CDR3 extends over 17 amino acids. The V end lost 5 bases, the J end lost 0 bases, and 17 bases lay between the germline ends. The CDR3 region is CASSLPWQFLAKNIQYF. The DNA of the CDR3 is TGTGCCAGCAGCCTCCCGTGGCAATTCCTAGCCAAAAACATTCAGTACTTC.

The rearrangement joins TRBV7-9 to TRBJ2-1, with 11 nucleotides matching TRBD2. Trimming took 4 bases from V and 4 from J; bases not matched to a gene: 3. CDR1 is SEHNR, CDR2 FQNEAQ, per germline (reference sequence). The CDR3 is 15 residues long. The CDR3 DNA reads TGTGCCAGCAGCTCTAGCGGGGGGCCATACAATGAGCAGTTCTTC. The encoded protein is CASSSSGGPYNEQFF.